What follows describes a single TCR beta chain. The V segment lost 4 bases and the J segment 2 bases; nucleotides outside the gene matches: 5. Germline V gene lookup returns CDR1 SGHRS and CDR2 YFSETQ. There are 14 residues in the CDR3. This entry is derived from a study of blood T cell repertoires in COVID-19. Authors' methods: Estimates of nucleated cell counts were drawn from the amplification of reference gene primers. Clones were sequenced by immunoSEQ multiplex PCR, and TCRdb holds only the in-frame ones, with some missing. The V and J calls and the clone size are those of that table, but D and trimming were determined from the DNA. The sample includes some 200,000 clones, about 80% of them seen just once. Recruitment covered over 20 US areas and drew participants whose ages spanned roughly 18 to 89 years.

The source is a man aged 35 to 55 who had recovered from COVID-19. Source material: PBMCs or T cells enriched from blood (not recorded which). V is TRBV5-1 and J is TRBJ1-2; TRBD1 aligns across 7 bases. CDR3 DNA: TGCGCCAGCAGCCCCGGGACAGAGAACTATGGCTACACCTTC. Amino acids: CASSPGTENYGYTF.